This section outlines one T cell receptor beta chain sequence together with its context. This clonotype was recorded many times. Its cognate antigen has yet to be identified. No base qualities exist here, and no much larger clone lies one base off it. Taken with the paper, the label for treatment or condition translates to: allogeneic hematopoietic cell transplantation with graft depleted of TCRalphabeta T cells and CD19 B cells. The transplant recipients were children given TCRalphabeta/CD19-depleted allogeneic hematopoietic cell grafts. This sample is part of a study of T-cell reconstitution after alpha-beta-depleted transplantation in children listed by TCRdb under 2016. Regarding the research as a whole: Using TCR repertoire profiling, the study followed T-cell immune reconstitution in a quantitative way in children after TCRalphabeta/CD19-depleted allogeneic hematopoietic cell transplantation. Points the paper makes about the study in general: The apparently early alphabetaT-cell count recovery about two months after transplant was reportedly dependent on only several hundred rapidly expanded clones derived from non-depleted graft cells. In some patients, the high TCRbeta diversity seen at day 60 was put down to recipient T cells and intrathymic progenitors that had survived conditioning. Hyperexpanded clone frequencies declined over subsequent months; after one year, T-cell counts and TCRbeta diversity were mostly attributed to newly produced T cells.

Including cysteine and phenylalanine, the CDR3 has 13 amino acids. The only DNA kept is the CDR3, 39 bases in frame from the first base. V drops 5 bases and J drops 2 bases, leaving 9 bases in between. The germline V gene sets CDR1 to SNHLY and CDR2 to FYNNEI. Library creation used PCR. The listed sequencing device is Illumina HiSeq 2500. To normalize quantification of the TCRbeta repertoire, the TCR libraries were built with molecular barcoding that relied on unique molecular identifiers. The raw public data were reprocessed by TCRdb itself: fastp quality trimming at Q25, MiXCR clonotype calling, in-frame beta chains only. When rows share a CDR3 protein, they turn into one entry using the most common DNA and genes. For this sample the table gives 60,000 to 85,000 distinct CDR3 sequences, of which over 15% were detected only once. The ten largest clones capture about 47% of the sample.

The rearranged segments are TRBV2 and TRBJ2-5; a confident D gene designation cannot be given. The specimen was PBMCs, mostly from graft donor cells, collected 360 days after TCRalphabeta/CD19-depleted stem cell transplant. The TCR sequence derives from a male patient between 2 and 10 years old who had a stem cell transplant for acute lymphoblastic leukemia, so the T cells may come from the graft donor. This receptor carries the CDR3 CASSRLRQETQYF. The nucleotide sequence reads as follows: TGTGCCAGCAGTAGACTGAGGCAAGAGACCCAGTACTTC.